Listed below are T cell receptor beta chains from one sample, sequenced in a study of blood T cell repertoires in COVID-19. Profiled with immunoSEQ multiplex PCR; TCRdb holds only in-frame clones, not every one. This table holds approximately 250,000 clones, about 86% found once. The sample was PBMCs or T cells enriched from blood (not recorded which). Receptors originate from a man aged 25-40 years with acute COVID-19. CDR3s include the opening cysteine and the closing phenylalanine or tryptophan. Fields, in order: CDR3 length, V gene, J gene, clone size, D gene, CDR3 protein, CDR3 DNA. The D gene is left open where the match is weak. Where a row states a size, it is once, few, many or the class of an expanded clone; other rows omit it.

15,TRBV9,TRBJ2-3,.,TRBD2,CASSVVTGEGDTQYF,TGTGCCAGCAGCGTAGTAACGGGGGAGGGAGATACGCAGTATTTT
14,TRBV11-2,TRBJ2-3,.,.,CASSLSRGTDTQYF,TGTGCCAGCAGCTTAAGTCGGGGCACAGATACGCAGTATTTT
15,TRBV6-4,TRBJ1-1,.,TRBD1,CASRKGTGADTEAFF,TGTGCCAGCAGGAAAGGAACAGGGGCAGACACTGAAGCTTTCTTT
16,TRBV19,TRBJ1-5,.,TRBD1,CASSLGTAYSNQPQHF,TGTGCCAGTAGTCTAGGGACAGCTTATAGCAATCAGCCCCAGCATTTT
13,TRBV24-1,TRBJ2-1,.,.,CATSDRPRSEQFF,TGTGCCACCAGTGATCGGCCTAGGAGTGAGCAGTTCTTC
15,TRBV15,TRBJ1-1,.,.,CATSREAAVNTEAFF,TGTGCCACCAGCAGAGAAGCGGCCGTGAACACTGAAGCTTTCTTT
15,TRBV7-8,TRBJ2-1,.,TRBD2,CASSSSGFSYNEQFF,TGTGCCAGCAGTTCTAGCGGATTCTCCTACAATGAGCAGTTCTTC
15,TRBV4-1,TRBJ1-4,.,.,CASSPPGRSNEKLFF,TGCGCCAGCAGCCCCCCAGGCAGAAGTAATGAAAAACTGTTTTTT
14,TRBV5-1,TRBJ2-1,.,TRBD2,CASSEGGLAGEQFF,TGCGCCAGCTCAGAGGGGGGACTAGCAGGCGAGCAGTTCTTC
15,TRBV15,TRBJ1-1,.,TRBD1,CATSRGDRANTEAFF,TGTGCCACCAGCAGAGGGGACAGGGCGAACACTGAAGCTTTCTTT
13,TRBV28,TRBJ1-2,.,TRBD1,CASTPGTEWDYTF,TGTGCCAGCACGCCTGGGACAGAATGGGACTACACCTTC
14,TRBV3-1/TRBV3-2,TRBJ1-3,few,.,CASSQYSSGNTIYF,TGTGCCAGCAGCCAATACAGCTCTGGAAACACCATATATTTT
13,TRBV27,TRBJ1-5,few,TRBD1,CASAGTGHQPQHF,TGTGCCAGCGCCGGGACAGGACATCAGCCCCAGCATTTT
16,TRBV4-1,TRBJ2-1,.,TRBD1,CASSQQGENSYNEQFF,TGCGCCAGCAGCCAACAGGGGGAAAACTCCTACAATGAGCAGTTCTTC
15,TRBV11-2,TRBJ1-1,.,TRBD1,CASSGDRGDGTEAFF,TGTGCCAGCAGCGGAGACAGGGGGGATGGCACTGAAGCTTTCTTT
15,TRBV5-4,TRBJ1-3,.,.,CASSSGGLSGNTIYF,TGTGCCAGCAGCTCCGGGGGGTTGTCTGGAAACACCATATATTTT
16,TRBV7-2,TRBJ1-2,.,TRBD1,CASSVLGGQGNYGYTF,TGTGCCAGCAGCGTTCTAGGGGGACAGGGGAACTATGGCTACACCTTC
14,TRBV19,TRBJ2-1,.,TRBD2,CASCGRASYNEQFF,TGTGCCAGTTGCGGGAGGGCCTCCTACAATGAGCAGTTCTTC
15,TRBV3-1/TRBV3-2,TRBJ2-5,.,TRBD2,CASTESSGGRETQYF,TGTGCCAGCACCGAGAGTAGCGGGGGTAGAGAGACCCAGTACTTC
14,TRBV7-2,TRBJ2-1,.,.,CASSLIIENNEQFF,TGTGCCAGCAGCTTAATTATCGAGAACAATGAGCAGTTCTTC
17,TRBV27,TRBJ2-3,.,TRBD2,CASSLRASGLITDTQYF,TGTGCCAGCAGTTTAAGGGCTAGCGGGTTGATCACAGATACGCAGTATTTT
15,TRBV6-5,TRBJ1-3,.,.,CASSLTVLSGNTIYF,TGTGCCAGCAGTTTAACGGTTCTCTCTGGAAACACCATATATTTT
12,TRBV29-1,TRBJ1-2,.,TRBD1,CSGWQGAYGYTF,TGCAGCGGGTGGCAGGGGGCGTATGGCTACACCTTC
14,TRBV14,TRBJ1-1,few,.,CASSQDSGNTEAFF,TGTGCCAGCAGCCAAGATTCAGGGAACACTGAAGCTTTCTTT
16,TRBV6-2/TRBV6-3,TRBJ2-1,once,TRBD2,CASSPTSGATYNEQFF,TGTGCCAGCAGTCCGACTAGCGGGGCAACCTACAATGAGCAGTTCTTC
16,TRBV4-1,TRBJ1-2,.,.,CASSQAGRPGGWGYTF,TGCGCCAGCAGCCAGGCCGGGCGTCCAGGAGGATGGGGCTACACCTTC
15,TRBV11-3,TRBJ1-2,few,.,CASSGGGSLNYGYTF,TGTGCCAGCAGCGGGGGGGGCTCATTGAACTATGGCTACACCTTC
13,TRBV6-5,TRBJ1-2,.,.,CASSLDRSYGYTF,TGTGCCAGCAGTCTGGACAGAAGCTATGGCTACACCTTC
17,TRBV7-9,TRBJ2-2,.,TRBD2,CASSLGLAGDITGELFF,TGTGCCAGCAGCTTAGGACTAGCGGGAGATATCACCGGGGAGCTGTTTTTT
15,TRBV5-4,TRBJ2-5,once,TRBD1,CASSLNRGDGETQYF,TGTGCCAGCAGCTTGAACAGGGGAGACGGGGAGACCCAGTACTTC
15,TRBV5-4,TRBJ2-6,.,.,CASSRPLSGANVLTF,TGTGCCAGCAGCCGTCCCCTTTCTGGGGCCAACGTCCTGACTTTC
12,TRBV19,TRBJ1-1,.,TRBD1,CACRDRDTEAFF,TGTGCCTGCCGGGACAGAGACACTGAAGCTTTCTTT
17,TRBV18,TRBJ2-1,.,TRBD1,CASSPRFTRTGYNEQFF,TGTGCCAGCTCACCACGATTCACTCGGACAGGGTACAATGAGCAGTTCTTC
15,TRBV6-4,TRBJ2-3,.,.,CASSDAPGSTDTQYF,TGTGCCAGCAGTGACGCTCCGGGGTCCACAGATACGCAGTATTTT
15,TRBV19,TRBJ2-3,.,.,CASRAASGYTDTQYF,TGTGCTAGCCGAGCTGCCAGCGGATACACAGATACGCAGTATTTT
16,TRBV19,TRBJ1-1,.,.,CASSIEGARRNTEAFF,TGTGCCAGTAGTATCGAAGGGGCTCGCAGGAACACTGAAGCTTTCTTT
14,TRBV5-5,TRBJ1-1,.,.,CASSLFDTLPQAFF,TGTGCCAGCAGCTTGTTCGACACCCTTCCTCAAGCTTTCTTT
13,TRBV29-1,TRBJ1-1,.,TRBD1,CSVGQKLNTEAFF,TGCAGCGTGGGACAGAAGCTAAACACTGAAGCTTTCTTT
11,TRBV20-1,TRBJ2-1,.,TRBD2,CSAGAGDEQFF,TGCAGTGCGGGAGCGGGAGATGAGCAGTTCTTC